The rows below give T cell receptor beta chains drawn from one sample of a study of cytomegalovirus exposure and HLA in healthy donors. The table came from immunoSEQ multiplex PCR; TCRdb's copy has only in-frame clones and leaves some out. The sample records over 40,000 clones, around 68% being singletons. The source material was PBMCs. Every receptor here comes from a man aged 25 to 45 in good health and CMV-seronegative. Both conserved end residues are part of each CDR3. D genes are given only for firm matches. Rows give clone size only sometimes, using once, few, many, or a class for an expanded clone.

j_call	clone_size	v_call	d_call	cdr3_aa	cdr3_nt
TRBJ2-1	-	TRBV29-1	-	CSVEFRGIYNEQFF	TGCAGCGTTGAATTTCGGGGGATCTACAATGAGCAGTTCTTC
TRBJ1-2	-	TRBV5-4	-	CASRGPRDYGYTF	TGTGCCAGCAGGGGGCCGCGAGATTATGGCTACACCTTC
TRBJ1-1	few	TRBV5-1	-	CASSGGTEAFF	TGCGCCAGCAGCGGAGGAACTGAAGCTTTCTTT
TRBJ2-1	-	TRBV27	TRBD2	CASSDSELAASYNEQFF	TGTGCCAGCAGTGACAGCGAACTAGCGGCATCCTACAATGAGCAGTTCTTC
TRBJ2-5	once	TRBV4-1	-	CASSQWEEQETQYF	TGCGCCAGCAGCCAATGGGAGGAACAAGAGACCCAGTACTTC
TRBJ1-1	once	TRBV10-3	-	CAISENPTGLYTEAFF	TGTGCCATCAGTGAGAACCCCACGGGACTCTACACTGAAGCTTTCTTT
TRBJ1-5	-	TRBV19	-	CASSMVHTRNQPQHF	TGTGCCAGTAGTATGGTCCACACTAGGAATCAGCCCCAGCATTTT
TRBJ2-1	few	TRBV4-2	TRBD1	CASSQDRGYNEQFF	TGTGCCAGCAGCCAGGACAGGGGGTACAATGAGCAGTTCTTC
TRBJ2-2	few	TRBV7-7	TRBD2	CASSALLAGDLPGELFF	TGTGCCAGCAGCGCGCTTCTAGCGGGAGATCTCCCCGGGGAGCTGTTTTTT
TRBJ1-5	-	TRBV30	TRBD1	CAWGTENSNQPQHF	TGTGCCTGGGGGACAGAAAATAGCAATCAGCCCCAGCATTTT
TRBJ1-2	-	TRBV25-1	TRBD1	CASSEPRGFSYGYTF	TGTGCCAGCAGTGAACCCAGGGGGTTTAGCTATGGCTACACCTTC
TRBJ1-2	once	TRBV6-5	-	CASSPGRAGGYTF	TGTGCCAGCAGTCCAGGCAGGGCAGGTGGCTACACCTTC
TRBJ2-1	-	TRBV6-5	-	CASSYFEMSEQFF	TGTGCCAGCAGTTACTTTGAGATGAGTGAGCAGTTCTTC
TRBJ1-4	-	TRBV6-5	-	CASSYNGRGEKLFF	TGTGCCAGCAGTTATAACGGCAGAGGGGAAAAACTGTTTTTT
TRBJ2-7	-	TRBV5-1	TRBD2	CASSSGLAGGPVAEQYF	TGCGCCAGCAGCTCCGGACTAGCGGGAGGGCCAGTTGCCGAGCAGTACTTC
TRBJ2-2	-	TRBV29-1	TRBD1	CSVELDRWTGELFF	TGCAGCGTTGAATTGGACAGGTGGACCGGGGAGCTGTTTTTT
TRBJ1-2	-	TRBV27	-	CASIPRRNSNYGYTF	TGTGCCAGCATCCCTCGGAGGAATTCTAACTATGGCTACACCTTC
TRBJ2-5	-	TRBV7-9	-	CASSLAHGILGGETQYF	TGTGCCAGCAGCTTAGCGCACGGGATTCTAGGTGGAGAGACCCAGTACTTC
TRBJ2-7	few	TRBV7-9	TRBD1	CASSSWGQDGEQYF	TGTGCCAGCAGCTCCTGGGGACAGGATGGCGAGCAGTACTTC
TRBJ1-1	-	TRBV7-9	TRBD1	CASSFSQGANTEAFF	TGTGCCAGCAGCTTCTCCCAGGGGGCGAACACTGAAGCTTTCTTT
TRBJ2-7	-	TRBV5-1	TRBD2	CASSLEASGAMVQYF	TGCGCCAGCAGCTTGGAGGCTAGCGGGGCGATGGTGCAGTACTTC
TRBJ2-2	-	TRBV29-1	TRBD1	CSVPGTGAGELFF	TGCAGCGTTCCCGGGACAGGGGCCGGGGAGCTGTTTTTT
TRBJ2-1	-	TRBV6-1	-	CASRSNNEQFF	TGTGCCAGCAGATCAAACAATGAGCAGTTCTTC
TRBJ2-7	-	TRBV27	TRBD1	CASSFVGTAQPFLKEQYF	TGTGCCAGCAGTTTCGTCGGGACAGCCCAACCATTCCTCAAGGAGCAGTACTTC
TRBJ2-7	-	TRBV18	-	CASSPISRNTGAGEQYF	TGTGCCAGCTCACCGATATCCCGTAATACAGGGGCGGGAGAGCAGTACTTC
TRBJ2-5	-	TRBV9	-	CASSVWASQETQYF	TGTGCCAGCAGCGTATGGGCCAGTCAAGAGACCCAGTACTTC
TRBJ1-1	few	TRBV6-5	-	CASSYGGTEAFF	TGTGCCAGCAGTTACGGGGGGACTGAAGCTTTCTTT
TRBJ1-3	-	TRBV6-6	-	CASSQGPLVAGNTIYF	TGTGCCAGCAGTCAGGGGCCGTTGGTCGCTGGAAACACCATATATTTT
TRBJ2-7	-	TRBV5-4	TRBD2	CASSLGGLAGGYEQYF	TGTGCCAGCAGCTTGGGGGGACTAGCGGGAGGTTACGAGCAGTACTTC
TRBJ2-7	few	TRBV29-1	-	CSVVADDEQYF	TGCAGCGTTGTAGCTGACGACGAGCAGTACTTC
TRBJ1-5	-	TRBV6-5	TRBD1	CASSQGQGGTQPQHF	TGTGCCAGCAGCCAGGGACAGGGAGGGACTCAGCCCCAGCATTTT
TRBJ2-1	few	TRBV5-6	-	CASILRGNEQFF	TGTGCCAGCATCCTACGGGGTAATGAGCAGTTCTTC
TRBJ2-1	once	TRBV7-2	-	CASSPRLGPGNEQFF	TGTGCCAGCAGCCCTAGACTAGGACCGGGCAATGAGCAGTTCTTC
TRBJ2-3	-	TRBV11-2	TRBD2	CASSLNGLAGNTDTQYF	TGTGCCAGCAGCTTAAACGGACTAGCGGGAAACACAGATACGCAGTATTTT
TRBJ2-3	-	TRBV2	-	CASSARQLTDTQYF	TGTGCCAGCAGTGCCCGACAGCTCACAGATACGCAGTATTTT
TRBJ2-2	-	TRBV29-1	TRBD1	CSVGQGPNTGELFF	TGCAGCGTTGGACAGGGCCCGAACACCGGGGAGCTGTTTTTT
TRBJ1-1	-	TRBV6-5	TRBD1	CASSTRQGRTEAFF	TGTGCCAGCAGCACACGACAGGGGAGGACTGAAGCTTTCTTT
TRBJ2-3	-	TRBV7-9	-	CASSLPASVTDTQYF	TGTGCCAGCAGCTTACCAGCGTCCGTCACAGATACGCAGTATTTT
TRBJ2-5	-	TRBV11-2	TRBD2	CASSTGLAGQETQYF	TGTGCCAGCAGCACCGGACTAGCGGGCCAAGAGACCCAGTACTTC
TRBJ2-7	-	TRBV2	TRBD2	CASKRGVSYEQYF	TGTGCCAGCAAGCGGGGGGTCTCCTACGAGCAGTACTTC
TRBJ1-1	-	TRBV5-1	TRBD1	CASSLAALGTGDDTEAFF	TGCGCCAGCAGCTTGGCCGCTCTAGGGACAGGGGACGACACTGAAGCTTTCTTT
TRBJ1-3	-	TRBV10-3	-	CAITGGYGNTIYF	TGTGCCATCACCGGGGGTTATGGAAACACCATATATTTT
TRBJ1-2	-	TRBV7-9	TRBD1	CASSWRDRSNYGYTF	TGTGCCAGCAGCTGGCGGGACAGGTCTAACTATGGCTACACCTTC
TRBJ1-3	-	TRBV7-9	-	CASSSHDRTGNTIYF	TGTGCCAGCAGCTCTCACGACAGGACTGGAAACACCATATATTTT
TRBJ2-7	-	TRBV10-2	-	CASSGLYEQYF	TGCGCCAGCAGCGGACTCTACGAGCAGTACTTC
TRBJ2-3	-	TRBV6-1	TRBD2	CASELAGATDTQYF	TGTGCCAGCGAACTAGCGGGGGCCACAGATACGCAGTATTTT
TRBJ2-1	-	TRBV28	TRBD2	CASSSAGTSGNEQFF	TGTGCCAGCAGTTCAGCCGGGACTAGCGGGAATGAGCAGTTCTTC
TRBJ2-3	-	TRBV4-2	TRBD2	CASSQVGGRADTQYF	TGTGCCAGCAGCCAAGTGGGCGGGAGGGCAGATACGCAGTATTTT
TRBJ2-2	-	TRBV6-6	TRBD1	CATGQGYTGELFF	TGTGCCACGGGACAGGGGTACACCGGGGAGCTGTTTTTT
TRBJ2-1	-	TRBV6-5	-	CASSYGRYNEQFF	TGTGCCAGCAGTTACGGCAGGTACAATGAGCAGTTCTTC
TRBJ2-5	few	TRBV6-5	TRBD1	CASTDRGSETQYF	TGTGCCAGCACCGACAGGGGTTCAGAGACCCAGTACTTC
TRBJ2-7	-	TRBV5-1	-	CASSSQPQGLSYEQYF	TGCGCCAGCAGCTCCCAGCCCCAGGGTCTCTCCTACGAGCAGTACTTC
TRBJ1-2	few	TRBV19	-	CASSISLQAGYTF	TGTGCCAGTAGTATTAGTCTACAGGCTGGCTACACCTTC